This is a list of T cell receptor beta chains from one sample in a study of T cell repertoires in cytomegalovirus infection. TCRdb re-called the reads through MiXCR, storing one row per CDR3 protein. The data hold 120,000 to 150,000 distinct CDR3 sequences, with about 6.5% observed a single time. Sequenced: PBMCs. These TCRs come from a human donor in good health (CMV status not recorded). Some clones in this sample may be carry-over from other donors' samples. Both conserved end residues are part of each CDR3. Fields, in order: clone size, J gene, V gene, D gene, CDR3 DNA, CDR3 protein. The D gene is left open where the match is weak. Clone sizes are given selectively: once, few, many, or a class where the clone is expanded.

abundance: many
j_gene: TRBJ1-6
v_gene: TRBV20-1
d_gene: NA
CDR3nt: TGCAGTGCCACAACCGACAGTGGTAATTCACCCCTCCACTTT
CDR3aa: CSATTDSGNSPLHF

abundance: many
j_gene: TRBJ1-1
v_gene: TRBV5-1
d_gene: TRBD1
CDR3nt: TGCGCCAGCAGCTCAAACAGTAACAGGGGGCGAAACACTGAAGCTTTCTTT
CDR3aa: CASSSNSNRGRNTEAFF

abundance: many
j_gene: TRBJ1-1
v_gene: TRBV6-6
d_gene: NA
CDR3nt: TGTGCCAGCCCCAAAGGCCCGGGCACTGAAGCTTTCTTT
CDR3aa: CASPKGPGTEAFF

abundance: NA
j_gene: TRBJ1-2
v_gene: TRBV7-6
d_gene: TRBD1
CDR3nt: TGTGCCAGCAGCTATTCACAGGGGAACTATGGCTACACCTTC
CDR3aa: CASSYSQGNYGYTF

abundance: many
j_gene: TRBJ2-5
v_gene: TRBV7-2
d_gene: NA
CDR3nt: TGTGCCAGCAGCTTGTGGGGACCCGGGGAGACCCAGTACTTC
CDR3aa: CASSLWGPGETQYF

abundance: many
j_gene: TRBJ1-1
v_gene: TRBV7-2
d_gene: NA
CDR3nt: TGTGCCAGCAGCTTGGATTCAGAGGGAACTGAAGCTTTCTTT
CDR3aa: CASSLDSEGTEAFF

abundance: few
j_gene: TRBJ1-2
v_gene: TRBV6-1
d_gene: TRBD1
CDR3nt: TGTGCCAGCAGTCCCGTAACCGGGACAGGGGGCTATGGCTACACCTTC
CDR3aa: CASSPVTGTGGYGYTF

abundance: NA
j_gene: TRBJ1-3
v_gene: TRBV5-4
d_gene: NA
CDR3nt: TGTGCCAGCAGCTTTTTCTCTGGAAACACCATATATTTT
CDR3aa: CASSFFSGNTIYF

abundance: NA
j_gene: TRBJ2-7
v_gene: TRBV7-8
d_gene: NA
CDR3nt: TGTGCCAGCAGCTCTAGGGGGGGGGCGTTGTCCTACAAGCAGTACTTC
CDR3aa: CASSSRGGALSYKQYF

abundance: many
j_gene: TRBJ1-5
v_gene: TRBV12-5
d_gene: NA
CDR3nt: TGTGCTAGTGGACGAAACCGGGACGTCGACTATTATAGCAATCAGCCCCAGCATTTT
CDR3aa: CASGRNRDVDYYSNQPQHF

abundance: many
j_gene: TRBJ2-1
v_gene: TRBV7-2
d_gene: TRBD2
CDR3nt: TGTGCCAGCAGCTTCGTAGCGGGGACAAACAATGAGCAGTTCTTC
CDR3aa: CASSFVAGTNNEQFF

abundance: many
j_gene: TRBJ1-5
v_gene: TRBV20-1
d_gene: TRBD1
CDR3nt: TGCAGTGCCCTATCGACAGGGCCTAATCAGCCCCAGCATTTT
CDR3aa: CSALSTGPNQPQHF

abundance: many
j_gene: TRBJ2-7
v_gene: TRBV7-2
d_gene: NA
CDR3nt: TGTGCCAGCAGCTTAGCGGTACAGGTGATCTACGAGCAGTACTTC
CDR3aa: CASSLAVQVIYEQYF

abundance: many
j_gene: TRBJ2-7
v_gene: TRBV7-2
d_gene: NA
CDR3nt: TGTGCCAGCAGCTTAGACTCAACTCACGGTACCTACGAGCAGTACTTC
CDR3aa: CASSLDSTHGTYEQYF

abundance: many
j_gene: TRBJ1-1
v_gene: TRBV7-2
d_gene: NA
CDR3nt: TGTGCCAGCACCCCTCAAAGGGACTTGAACACTGAAGCTTTCTTT
CDR3aa: CASTPQRDLNTEAFF

abundance: many
j_gene: TRBJ2-2
v_gene: TRBV7-6
d_gene: NA
CDR3nt: TGTGCCAGCAGCCGTTCTTCGAACACCGGGGAGCTGTTTTTT
CDR3aa: CASSRSSNTGELFF

abundance: few
j_gene: TRBJ2-5
v_gene: TRBV20-1
d_gene: NA
CDR3nt: TGCAGTGGCGGTCGTCAGGAGACCCAGTACTTC
CDR3aa: CSGGRQETQYF

abundance: few
j_gene: TRBJ2-5
v_gene: TRBV20-1
d_gene: NA
CDR3nt: TGCAGTGCAAACCCACCGTGGACAGAGCAAGAGACCCAGTACTTC
CDR3aa: CSANPPWTEQETQYF

abundance: many
j_gene: TRBJ1-4
v_gene: TRBV7-9
d_gene: NA
CDR3nt: TGTGCCAGCAGTACAGGGTTTCCTAATGAAAAACTGTTTTTT
CDR3aa: CASSTGFPNEKLFF

abundance: many
j_gene: TRBJ2-1
v_gene: TRBV11-3
d_gene: NA
CDR3nt: TGTGCCAGCAGCTTAGGCAGGAGCTCCTACAATGAGCAGTTCTTC
CDR3aa: CASSLGRSSYNEQFF

abundance: few
j_gene: TRBJ1-1
v_gene: TRBV29-1
d_gene: NA
CDR3nt: TGCAGCGTTGGCGGACAGCCGAACACTGAAGCTTTCTTT
CDR3aa: CSVGGQPNTEAFF

abundance: many
j_gene: TRBJ2-1
v_gene: TRBV7-2
d_gene: TRBD2
CDR3nt: TGTGCCAGCAGCTACAGACTAGCGGGGGCCTACAATGAGCAGTTCTTC
CDR3aa: CASSYRLAGAYNEQFF

abundance: many
j_gene: TRBJ1-1
v_gene: TRBV7-2
d_gene: NA
CDR3nt: TGTGCCAGCAGCTTACAGGGATTCACTGAAGCTTTCTTT
CDR3aa: CASSLQGFTEAFF

abundance: NA
j_gene: TRBJ2-7
v_gene: TRBV28
d_gene: NA
CDR3nt: TGTGCCAGCAGTTTGATCGGGGGTGAAGGGTTCTACGAGCAGTACTTC
CDR3aa: CASSLIGGEGFYEQYF

abundance: many
j_gene: TRBJ2-5
v_gene: TRBV12-3/TRBV12-4
d_gene: TRBD2
CDR3nt: TGTGCCAGCAGTTCCCCCCGGCGGGGGTACCAAGAGACCCAGTACTTC
CDR3aa: CASSSPRRGYQETQYF

abundance: many
j_gene: TRBJ2-1
v_gene: TRBV7-3
d_gene: TRBD1
CDR3nt: TGTGCCAGCAGCTTAGATCTGAGGGGACAGGGGGCGAATGAGCAGTTCTTC
CDR3aa: CASSLDLRGQGANEQFF

abundance: few
j_gene: TRBJ1-1
v_gene: TRBV10-3
d_gene: NA
CDR3nt: TGTGCCATTAGGCAGGGACTATCGAACACTGAAGCTTTCTTT
CDR3aa: CAIRQGLSNTEAFF

abundance: many
j_gene: TRBJ2-7
v_gene: TRBV5-1
d_gene: NA
CDR3nt: TGCGCCAGCAGCTTGGTTTCTGCGGGTAGCGACGAGCAGTACTTC
CDR3aa: CASSLVSAGSDEQYF

abundance: many
j_gene: TRBJ2-5
v_gene: TRBV6-6
d_gene: NA
CDR3nt: TGTGCCAGCAGCTGGGGGACATCCCAAGAGACCCAGTACTTC
CDR3aa: CASSWGTSQETQYF

abundance: few
j_gene: TRBJ2-6
v_gene: TRBV19
d_gene: NA
CDR3nt: TGTGCCAGTAGTATCTCTGGGGCCAACGTCCTGACTTTC
CDR3aa: CASSISGANVLTF

abundance: many
j_gene: TRBJ2-7
v_gene: TRBV19
d_gene: NA
CDR3nt: TGTGCCAGTAGTATAGCCGGACGGTCCTACGAGCAGTACTTC
CDR3aa: CASSIAGRSYEQYF

abundance: few
j_gene: TRBJ2-5
v_gene: TRBV29-1
d_gene: NA
CDR3nt: TGCAGCGTAGGTACGGACGGCCTACAAGAGACCCAGTACTTC
CDR3aa: CSVGTDGLQETQYF

abundance: many
j_gene: TRBJ1-1
v_gene: TRBV7-2
d_gene: NA
CDR3nt: TGTGCCAGCAGCCTAAAGGGAACAGGGATGGAAACTTTCTTT
CDR3aa: CASSLKGTGMETFF

abundance: NA
j_gene: TRBJ1-6
v_gene: TRBV4-3
d_gene: NA
CDR3nt: TGCGCCAGCAGCCAAAGGGGTTCCTATAATTCACCCCTCCACTTT
CDR3aa: CASSQRGSYNSPLHF

abundance: few
j_gene: TRBJ2-7
v_gene: TRBV28
d_gene: TRBD1
CDR3nt: TGTGCCAGCAGTCCCCGGGACAGGTTTACCTACGAGCAGTACTTC
CDR3aa: CASSPRDRFTYEQYF

abundance: NA
j_gene: TRBJ1-1
v_gene: TRBV20-1
d_gene: TRBD1
CDR3nt: TGCAGTGCTCCCCGGGGGACAGTCCCAACCATGAACACTGAAGCTTTCTTT
CDR3aa: CSAPRGTVPTMNTEAFF

abundance: NA
j_gene: TRBJ2-7
v_gene: TRBV6-2/TRBV6-3
d_gene: NA
CDR3nt: TGTGCCAGCAGTCTCCGCCTCGGGGAAGAGCAGTACTTC
CDR3aa: CASSLRLGEEQYF

abundance: NA
j_gene: TRBJ1-2
v_gene: TRBV3-1
d_gene: NA
CDR3nt: TGTGCCAGCAGCCTCGACAGGACCTATGGCTACACCTTC
CDR3aa: CASSLDRTYGYTF

abundance: many
j_gene: TRBJ1-6
v_gene: TRBV12-3/TRBV12-4
d_gene: TRBD1
CDR3nt: TGTGCCAGCAGTTTAACAGGGGGGAATTCACCCCTCCACTTT
CDR3aa: CASSLTGGNSPLHF

abundance: many
j_gene: TRBJ2-2
v_gene: TRBV7-2
d_gene: NA
CDR3nt: TGTGCCAGCAGCTTAGGGGGTCGAAACACCGGGGAGCTGTTTTTT
CDR3aa: CASSLGGRNTGELFF

abundance: few
j_gene: TRBJ2-1
v_gene: TRBV5-1
d_gene: TRBD1
CDR3nt: TGCGCCAGCAGCTTACAGGGGACAGTCAATGAGCAGTTCTTC
CDR3aa: CASSLQGTVNEQFF

abundance: NA
j_gene: TRBJ1-3
v_gene: TRBV10-3
d_gene: NA
CDR3nt: TGTGCCACCGACGACAGAGGAAACACCATATATTTT
CDR3aa: CATDDRGNTIYF

abundance: many
j_gene: TRBJ2-3
v_gene: TRBV7-6
d_gene: TRBD2
CDR3nt: TGTGCCAGCAGCTTAGGGGCTAGCGGGGGCATCACAGATACGCAGTATTTT
CDR3aa: CASSLGASGGITDTQYF

abundance: many
j_gene: TRBJ1-5
v_gene: TRBV7-9
d_gene: NA
CDR3nt: TGTGCCAGCAGCCCGCAGGGCGATCAGCCCCAGCATTTT
CDR3aa: CASSPQGDQPQHF

abundance: many
j_gene: TRBJ2-2
v_gene: TRBV20-1
d_gene: NA
CDR3nt: TGCAGTGCAAGCGCAGGGGACACCGGGGAGCTGTTTTTT
CDR3aa: CSASAGDTGELFF

abundance: many
j_gene: TRBJ2-1
v_gene: TRBV6-1
d_gene: TRBD1
CDR3nt: TGTGCCAGCAGTGAGACAGGGGGGGGATACAATGAGCAGTTCTTC
CDR3aa: CASSETGGGYNEQFF

abundance: many
j_gene: TRBJ2-3
v_gene: TRBV20-1
d_gene: TRBD2
CDR3nt: TGCAGTGTTGGGGGGGAAAGCACAGATACGCAGTATTTT
CDR3aa: CSVGGESTDTQYF

abundance: NA
j_gene: TRBJ1-2
v_gene: TRBV7-4
d_gene: NA
CDR3nt: TGTGCCAGCAGCCCCCGGGCTCCTCGAGGCTATGGCTACACCTTC
CDR3aa: CASSPRAPRGYGYTF

abundance: few
j_gene: TRBJ2-1
v_gene: TRBV19
d_gene: NA
CDR3nt: TGTGCCAGTAGTATGCCCGACAGGCCTGACAATGAGCAGTTCTTC
CDR3aa: CASSMPDRPDNEQFF

abundance: few
j_gene: TRBJ1-1
v_gene: TRBV7-3
d_gene: NA
CDR3nt: TGTGCCAGCAGCTCCAGCTCCATTGGAGCTTTCTTT
CDR3aa: CASSSSSIGAFF

abundance: few
j_gene: TRBJ1-2
v_gene: TRBV10-3
d_gene: NA
CDR3nt: TGTGCCATCAGTGTCGCACCGGGGGGCTACACCTTC
CDR3aa: CAISVAPGGYTF

abundance: many
j_gene: TRBJ1-2
v_gene: TRBV14
d_gene: TRBD1
CDR3nt: TGTGCCAGCAGCCTCGGACAGGGTGGCTACACCTTC
CDR3aa: CASSLGQGGYTF

abundance: NA
j_gene: TRBJ2-1
v_gene: TRBV6-1
d_gene: TRBD1
CDR3nt: TGTGCCAGCATCCGCCCCGGGACAGGGGGCAATGAGCAGTTCTTC
CDR3aa: CASIRPGTGGNEQFF

abundance: few
j_gene: TRBJ2-1
v_gene: TRBV6-5
d_gene: NA
CDR3nt: TGTGCCAGCAGTTCAACCTTGACCCGGGTCGGAGGGCAGTTCTTC
CDR3aa: CASSSTLTRVGGQFF

abundance: many
j_gene: TRBJ1-1
v_gene: TRBV6-1
d_gene: TRBD1
CDR3nt: TGTGCCAGCAGGCCGGGACAGTCGAACACTGAAGCTTTCTTT
CDR3aa: CASRPGQSNTEAFF

abundance: many
j_gene: TRBJ1-1
v_gene: TRBV7-2
d_gene: NA
CDR3nt: TGTGCCAGCAGCCCCTACAGGAACACTGAAGCTTTCTTT
CDR3aa: CASSPYRNTEAFF

abundance: many
j_gene: TRBJ2-7
v_gene: TRBV7-8
d_gene: NA
CDR3nt: TGTGCCAGCAGTCTGGTGTTAGCTTACGAGCAGTACTTC
CDR3aa: CASSLVLAYEQYF

abundance: NA
j_gene: TRBJ1-6
v_gene: TRBV5-1
d_gene: NA
CDR3nt: TGCGCCAGCAGCTTGCAGGGTTTGGATAATTCACCCCTCCACTTT
CDR3aa: CASSLQGLDNSPLHF

abundance: NA
j_gene: TRBJ1-1
v_gene: TRBV12-3/TRBV12-4
d_gene: NA
CDR3nt: TGTGCCAGCAGTTTTTCGTCGGGTTGGGCTTTCTTT
CDR3aa: CASSFSSGWAFF

abundance: many
j_gene: TRBJ1-5
v_gene: TRBV20-1
d_gene: NA
CDR3nt: TGCAGTGCTAGAGCCCCCGGAGGCAATCAGCCCCAGCATTTT
CDR3aa: CSARAPGGNQPQHF